This T cell receptor (beta chain) originates from a study of T cell responses to AZD1222 COVID-19 vaccine. Looking at the study overall: It was second doses at about 4 or about 12 weeks that were pooled.

Looked up from germline, CDR1 is LNHDA and CDR2 is SQIVND (reference sequence). The V segment lost 7 bases and the J segment 0 bases; nucleotides outside the gene matches: 8. The CDR3 totals 16 residues. About this clone itself: Antigen specificity is unknown.

The study, taken as a whole, reports: Epitopes outside B.1.351 and B.1.1.7 mutated regions reportedly drew nearly half of spike TCRs. Among AZD1222 vaccinees, only 5 or 6 were seropositive at baseline.

Clones were sequenced by immunoSEQ multiplex PCR, and TCRdb holds only the in-frame ones, with some missing. The sample yields roughly 150,000 clones, 70% to 90% seen once. Sequenced here: peripheral blood, sampled on day 0 of AZD1222 vaccination. The receptor was isolated from an adult in good health. This chain uses TRBV19 with TRBJ2-3, with 9 bases aligning to TRBD2. CDR3 protein: CASTPRLAGSTDTQYF. As DNA, the CDR3 is TGTGCCAGTACTCCTAGGCTAGCGGGAAGCACAGATACGCAGTATTTT.